The table lists the clone carrying this TCR beta chain with a count of one. The data belong to a study of Graves' ophthalmopathy and Graves' hyperthyroidism. Amplified TCR beta CDR3 regions were obtained using RNA transcripts as template. Second-round multiplex PCR came after a first-round RT-PCR that employed HTBI primers. MiXCR, applied by TCRdb to the multiplex PCR reads, yields one record per CDR3 protein. The sample lists about 220,000 distinct CDR3 sequences; about 22% were seen once. The J segment lost 2 bases and the V segment lost 6 bases, leaving 4 bases of the junction unmatched. Per the germline V gene, CDR1 is MNHNS and CDR2 is SASEGT. CDR3 length: 14 amino acids.

Sequenced input: peripheral blood. The genes are TRBV6-1 and TRBJ1-5; 7 bases line up with TRBD1. This TCR was recovered from a woman in her forties or fifties with Graves' ophthalmopathy. CDR3 region: CASRIDRGNQPQHF. Here the CDR3 DNA reads TGTGCCAGCAGAATTGACAGGGGCAATCAGCCCCAGCATTTT.